This record looks at one T cell receptor (beta chain) sequence and its context. The sample contains more than one DNA sequence encoding this CDR3. This sample is drawn from a study of cytomegalovirus exposure and HLA in healthy donors. For the study at large: Assignment to the Caucasian-associated ancestry cluster applied to less than 85% of the approximately 420 genotyped donors.

V lost 2 bases to trimming and J lost 6 bases; unmatched junction nucleotides: 3. The germline CDR1 and CDR2 sequences are MNHNS and SASEGT. The CDR3 runs to 15 residues. PCR used 60 Vbeta primers and 13 Jbeta primers. Measured with immunoSEQ multiplex PCR; TCRdb has only the in-frame clones, and not every one. The table has about 190,000 clones, roughly nine tenths seen once. The V and J genes are TRBV6-1 and TRBJ2-1, with 11 bases that match TRBD2. The receptor was isolated from a boy under 10 years old in good health and CMV-seronegative. Input material: PBMCs. The CDR3 protein is CASSELAGGPNEQFF. The CDR3 DNA follows: TGTGCCAGCAGTGAATTAGCGGGAGGGCCCAATGAGCAGTTCTTC.